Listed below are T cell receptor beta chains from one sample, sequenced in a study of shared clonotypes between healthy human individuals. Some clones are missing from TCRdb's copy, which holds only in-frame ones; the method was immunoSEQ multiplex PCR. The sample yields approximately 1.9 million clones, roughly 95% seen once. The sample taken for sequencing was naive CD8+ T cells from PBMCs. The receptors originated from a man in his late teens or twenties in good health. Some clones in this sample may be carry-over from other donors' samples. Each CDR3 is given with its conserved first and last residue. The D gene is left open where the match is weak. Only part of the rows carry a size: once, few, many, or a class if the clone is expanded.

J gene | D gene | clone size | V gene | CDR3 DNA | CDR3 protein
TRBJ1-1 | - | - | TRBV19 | TGTGCCAGTACCTTCAGGGGAAAGGTCACTGAAGCTTTCTTT | CASTFRGKVTEAFF
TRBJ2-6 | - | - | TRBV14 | TGTGCCAGCAGCCCAGGAAGCTCTGGGGCCAACGTCCTGACTTTC | CASSPGSSGANVLTF
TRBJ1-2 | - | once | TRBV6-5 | TGTGCCAGCAGCCCCGGGACCCCCAAGGGTGGCTACACCTTC | CASSPGTPKGGYTF
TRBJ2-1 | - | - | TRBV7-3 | TGTGCCAGCAGCTTAATGGCCTTCAATGAGCAGTTCTTC | CASSLMAFNEQFF
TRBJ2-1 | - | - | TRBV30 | TGTGCCTGGAGTGTAGGGGAGCAGTTCTTC | CAWSVGEQFF
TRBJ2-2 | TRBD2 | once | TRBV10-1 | TGCGCCAGCAGCCCCACTCGCGGGAGCACCGGGGAGCTGTTTTTT | CASSPTRGSTGELFF
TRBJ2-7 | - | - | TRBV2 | TGTGCCAGCAGTGAATCGCCGGGGGTCCACGAGCAGTACTTC | CASSESPGVHEQYF
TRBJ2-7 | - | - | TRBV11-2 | TGTGCCAGCAGCTTAGTGGGGACCTCCTCAGGAGAGCAGTACTTC | CASSLVGTSSGEQYF
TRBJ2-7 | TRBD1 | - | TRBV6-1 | TGTGCCAGCAGTGAAAACAGGGGGCTCCCCAGGGAGCAGTACTTC | CASSENRGLPREQYF
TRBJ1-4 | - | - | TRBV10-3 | TGTGCCATCAGTGAAAACAGGGTTGTAAATGAAAAACTGTTTTTT | CAISENRVVNEKLFF
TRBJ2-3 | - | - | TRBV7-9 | TGTGCCAGCAGCAAACCCCCAGATACGCAGTATTTT | CASSKPPDTQYF
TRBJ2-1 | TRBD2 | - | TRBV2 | TGTGCCAGCAGGTGGGCGGGAGGGCCTTTCAATGAGCAGTTCTTC | CASRWAGGPFNEQFF
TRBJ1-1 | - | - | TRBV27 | TGTGCCAGCAGTATCAGGGATCGGGGCACTGAAGCTTTCTTT | CASSIRDRGTEAFF
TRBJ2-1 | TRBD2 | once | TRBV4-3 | TGCGCCAGCAGCCAAGGGGCGATCGTAGCGGGGTCGGGGTTCAATGAGCAGTTCTTC | CASSQGAIVAGSGFNEQFF
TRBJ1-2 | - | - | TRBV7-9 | TGTGCCAGCAGCTTCGGACAGTACTATGGCTACACCTTC | CASSFGQYYGYTF
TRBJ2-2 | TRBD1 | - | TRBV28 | TGTGCCAGCAGTTTCCCTGGACAGGGACTTGGGACCGGGGAGCTGTTTTTT | CASSFPGQGLGTGELFF
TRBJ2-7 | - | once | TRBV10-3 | TGTGCCGTGCGGGCAGGGCGATCTTCCTACGAGCAGTACTTC | CAVRAGRSSYEQYF
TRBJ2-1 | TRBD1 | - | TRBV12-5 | TGTGCTAGTGGTCTGGACAGGGTAGATCAGTTCTTC | CASGLDRVDQFF
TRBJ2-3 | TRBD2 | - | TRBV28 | TGTGCCAGCAGAATAAGACTAGCGGGAATCGCAGATACGCAGTATTTT | CASRIRLAGIADTQYF
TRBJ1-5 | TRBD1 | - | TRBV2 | TGTGCCAGCAGTGTTGGGGACAGGGTCAATCAGCCCCAGCATTTT | CASSVGDRVNQPQHF
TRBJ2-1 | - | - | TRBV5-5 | TGTGCCAGCAGCTCGGACGGGAGCGGGTTCTTC | CASSSDGSGFF
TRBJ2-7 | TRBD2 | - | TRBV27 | TGTGCCAGCAGTACCACTAGCGGGAAGAGTGCCTACGAGCAGTACTTC | CASSTTSGKSAYEQYF
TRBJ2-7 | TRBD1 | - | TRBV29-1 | TGCAGCGTCTTCACCGAGCCAGGGGGCTTCTACGAGCAGTACTTC | CSVFTEPGGFYEQYF
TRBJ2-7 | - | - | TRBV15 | TGTGCCACCAGCAGAGATGAGGTCGCGGCGGGGACCTACGAGCAGTACTTC | CATSRDEVAAGTYEQYF
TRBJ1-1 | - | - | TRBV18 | TGTGCCAGCTCACCCGAGGGAGGGGTATACACTGAAGCTTTCTTT | CASSPEGGVYTEAFF
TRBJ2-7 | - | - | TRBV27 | TGTGCCAGCAGTTTGGCCACCAGCTACGAGCAGTACTTC | CASSLATSYEQYF
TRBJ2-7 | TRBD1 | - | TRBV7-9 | TGTGCCAGCAGCTTAGCTATGGGACAGGGAACATCCTACGAGCAGTACTTC | CASSLAMGQGTSYEQYF
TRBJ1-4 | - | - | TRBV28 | TGTGCCAGCAGTTTAAGATGGGCTCCTAATGAAAAACTGTTTTTT | CASSLRWAPNEKLFF
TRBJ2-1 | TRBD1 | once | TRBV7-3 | TGTGCCAGCAGCTTTGACAGGGGGCGGGGCAGCTCCTACAATGAGCAGTTCTTC | CASSFDRGRGSSYNEQFF
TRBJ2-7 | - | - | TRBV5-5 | TGTGCCAGCAGCCCGGGCCTCGGCTACGAGCAGTACTTC | CASSPGLGYEQYF
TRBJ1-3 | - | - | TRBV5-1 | TGCGCCAGCAGCTCCCACGGGCAGGGGATGTCTGGAAACACCATATATTTT | CASSSHGQGMSGNTIYF
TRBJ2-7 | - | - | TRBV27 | TGTGCCAGCAGTTTACGAGGGGGATTCTACGAGCAGTACTTC | CASSLRGGFYEQYF
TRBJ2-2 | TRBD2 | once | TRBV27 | TGTGCCAGCAGTCTCCTAGCGGGAGCAAACGGGGAGCTGTTTTTT | CASSLLAGANGELFF
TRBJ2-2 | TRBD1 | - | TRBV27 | TGTGCCAGCAGTTTAAGGGGGCAGCGAGCACCCGGGGAGCTGTTTTTT | CASSLRGQRAPGELFF
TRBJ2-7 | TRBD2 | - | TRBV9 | TGTGCCAGTGCTCCAGTACCACCGGGACTAGCGGGGGGAGGGAGTGGCACCTACGAGCAGTACTTC | CASAPVPPGLAGGGSGTYEQYF
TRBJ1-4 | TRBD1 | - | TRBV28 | TGTGCCAGCTACACAGGGGGTGAAAAACTGTTTTTT | CASYTGGEKLFF
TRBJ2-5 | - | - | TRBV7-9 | TGTGCGCAAGGCGACTACCAGACGCAAGAGACCCAGTACTTC | CAQGDYQTQETQYF
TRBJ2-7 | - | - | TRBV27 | TGTGCCAGCAGGTCCCACAGGTACGAGCAGTACTTC | CASRSHRYEQYF
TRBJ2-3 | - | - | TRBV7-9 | TGTGCCAGCAGCCCCCCCGAGGCCACAGATACGCAGTATTTT | CASSPPEATDTQYF
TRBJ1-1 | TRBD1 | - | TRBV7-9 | TGTGCCAGCAGCTTACTTTTATTCGGACAGGGGGCTTGGGCTTTCTTT | CASSLLLFGQGAWAFF
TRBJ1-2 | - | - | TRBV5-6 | TGTGCCAGCAGCTCTGCACCAGGTTCCTATGGCTACACCTTC | CASSSAPGSYGYTF
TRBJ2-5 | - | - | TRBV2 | TGTGCCAGCAGTAGGGATTTTGGGGGTAGGGAGACCCAGTACTTC | CASSRDFGGRETQYF
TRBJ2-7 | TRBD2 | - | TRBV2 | TGTGCCAGCAGGGGAGGGAGGCACCTTCTCGACGAGCAGTACTTC | CASRGGRHLLDEQYF
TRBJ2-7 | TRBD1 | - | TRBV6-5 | TGTGCCAGCAGGGACCGGGACAGGCCCTACGAGCAGTACTTC | CASRDRDRPYEQYF
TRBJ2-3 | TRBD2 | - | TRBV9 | TGTGCCAGCAGCGTAGAGGGAGCGGGAGGTAGCACAGATACGCAGTATTTT | CASSVEGAGGSTDTQYF
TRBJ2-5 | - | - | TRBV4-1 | TGCGCCAGCAGCCAAGTCCTTCGCGGCCAAGAGACCCAGTACTTC | CASSQVLRGQETQYF
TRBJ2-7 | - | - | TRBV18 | TGTGCCAGCTCAGGAAGCAAAGGGCTTAGCTCCTACGAGCAGTACTTC | CASSGSKGLSSYEQYF
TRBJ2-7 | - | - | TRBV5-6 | TGTGCCAGCAGCTTTTTTCCCGGCCTAAGCTCCTACGAGCAGTACTTC | CASSFFPGLSSYEQYF
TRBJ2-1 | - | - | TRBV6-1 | TGTGCCAGCAGTGTTATCGGGTGGGATGAGCAGTTCTTC | CASSVIGWDEQFF
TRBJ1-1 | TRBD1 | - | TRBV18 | TGTGCCAGCTCAGTAGACAGGGTCTTGGGCACTGAAGCTTTCTTT | CASSVDRVLGTEAFF